This TCR beta chain was identified during a study of OX40 agonist ivuxolimab in advanced cancers. Broadly, across the study: Ivuxolimab was a fully human IgG2 agonistic monoclonal antibody targeting the costimulatory receptor OX40 (CD134). The dose-escalation cohort was about 83% male with a mean age of about 65 years, ranging from roughly 20 to 80. Patients were allowed to have had prior anti-PD-1, anti-PD-L1 or anti-CTLA-4 therapy, and around 41% of the dose-escalation patients had previously received checkpoint inhibitors. Intravenous ivuxolimab was administered to patients every 2 weeks at six dose levels: 0.01, 0.1, 0.3, 1.5, 3 and 10 mg/kg. The monotherapy dose-escalation portion (N of about 50 patients) of the phase I ivuxolimab trial is reported in the paper. Peripheral TCRbeta sequencing was intended to test whether TCR sequence diversity was altered and clonal T-cell expansion was caused by ivuxolimab. Of the roughly 54 patients in dose escalation, about 20 had hepatocellular carcinoma, about 15 had melanoma, 9 had renal cell carcinoma and 9 had head and neck cancer. Partial responses were achieved by three dose-escalation patients, of whom one had hepatocellular carcinoma and two had cutaneous melanoma. Study-wide conclusions, independent of this receptor: The antigen specificity of the peripheral T cells that underwent clonal expansion was not determined. At doses of 0.1 to 3.0 mg/kg, clonal expansion of both CD4+ and CD8+ T cells in blood was seen between baseline and week 6. After ivuxolimab, more expanded clones were found on average in CD8+ T cells than in CD4+ T cells. Low levels of normalized T-cell clonal expansion were also seen in some patients who did not respond. In the 0.1-3.0 mg/kg groups, partial responders had among the lowest normalized peripheral clonal expansion, particularly in CD8+ T cells.

The CDR3, from cysteine to phenylalanine, totals 16 residues. Only the CDR3 portion is preserved as DNA: 48 bases, with reading frame beginning at the first base. V gives up 4 bases and J gives up 4 bases, and the segment between their germline ends measures 21 bases. CDR1 and CDR2, per the germline V gene, are SGHDT and YYEEEE. Genomic DNA was extracted from sorted cells for sequencing of the TCRbeta CDR3 region. The immunoSEQ Assay was used for sequencing of TCRbeta CDR3 regions. In its TCRdb copy, this immuneACCESS table keeps in-frame sequences only and misses some clones. Where compared with another copy, unresolved V genes explain less than half of these, and the others have no known cause. For this sample there are about 99,000 clones; around 95% appear just once. Of the sample, about 2% falls within the top ten clones. A single count supports this clone. Its antigen target is currently unknown. Per-base quality was not reported, and no clone a single base away is much larger than it.

Patients with autoimmune disease history or receiving systemic immunosuppression were excluded from the trial. Peripheral blood for TCR sequencing was collected from all dose cohorts at baseline, on cycle 4 day 1, and on cycle 7 day 1. The samples were drawn from a first-in-human, open-label, multicenter phase I dose-escalation trial of ivuxolimab. Adults with locally advanced or metastatic melanoma, renal cell, hepatocellular, or head and neck squamous cell carcinoma were enrolled in the trial. Before TCR sequencing, CD4+ and CD8+ T cells were separately sorted from peripheral blood. The source material was CD4+ or CD8+ T cells sorted from blood, sampled in a trial of the OX40 agonist ivuxolimab. The rearrangement joined TRBV5-6 to TRBJ2-7; the D gene could be either TRBD1 or TRBD2, each agreeing at 5 bases. The TCR sequence derives from an adult with an advanced solid tumor such as melanoma, head and neck, liver or kidney cancer. The sequenced DNA is TGTGCCAGCAGCAGCTCACCCCGGGGCTCTTTGTACGAGCAGTACTTC. This yields the protein CASSSSPRGSLYEQYF.